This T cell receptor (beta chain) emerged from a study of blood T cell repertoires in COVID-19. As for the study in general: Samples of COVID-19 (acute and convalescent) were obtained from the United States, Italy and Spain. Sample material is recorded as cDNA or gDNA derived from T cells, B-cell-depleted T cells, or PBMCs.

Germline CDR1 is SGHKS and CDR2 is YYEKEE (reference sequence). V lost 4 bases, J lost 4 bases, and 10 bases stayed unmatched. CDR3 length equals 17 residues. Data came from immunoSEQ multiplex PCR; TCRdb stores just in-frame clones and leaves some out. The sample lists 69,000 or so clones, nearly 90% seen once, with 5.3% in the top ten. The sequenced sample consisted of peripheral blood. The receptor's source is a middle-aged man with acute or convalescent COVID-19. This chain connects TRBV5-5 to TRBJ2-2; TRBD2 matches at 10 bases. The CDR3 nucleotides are TGTGCCAGCAGCCTCATTCCTAGCGGGAGATCCACCGGGGAGCTGTTTTTT. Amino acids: CASSLIPSGRSTGELFF. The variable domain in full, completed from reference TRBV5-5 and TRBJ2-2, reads DAGVTQSPTHLIKTRGQQVTLRCSPISGHKSVSWYQQVLGQGPQFIFQYYEKEERGRGNFPDRFSARQFPNYSSELNVNALLLGDSALYLCASSLIPSGRSTGELFFGEGSRLTVL.